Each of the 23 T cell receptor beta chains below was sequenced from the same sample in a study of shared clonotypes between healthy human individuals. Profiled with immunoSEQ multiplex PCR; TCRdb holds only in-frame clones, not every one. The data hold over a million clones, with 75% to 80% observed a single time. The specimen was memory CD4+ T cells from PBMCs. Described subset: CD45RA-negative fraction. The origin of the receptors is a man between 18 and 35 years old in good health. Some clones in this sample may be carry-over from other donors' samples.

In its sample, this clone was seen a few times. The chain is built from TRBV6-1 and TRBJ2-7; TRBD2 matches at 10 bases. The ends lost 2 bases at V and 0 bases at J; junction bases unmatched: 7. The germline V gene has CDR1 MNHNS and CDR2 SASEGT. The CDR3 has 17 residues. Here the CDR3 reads CASSERVAGGNSYEQYF. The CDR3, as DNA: TGTGCCAGCAGTGAAAGGGTAGCGGGAGGTAACTCCTACGAGCAGTACTTC.

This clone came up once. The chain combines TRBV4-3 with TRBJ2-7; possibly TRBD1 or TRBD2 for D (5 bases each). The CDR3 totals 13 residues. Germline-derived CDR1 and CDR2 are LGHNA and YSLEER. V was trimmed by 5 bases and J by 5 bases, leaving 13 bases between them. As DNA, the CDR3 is TGCGCCAGCAGCTTTCGGGTGGGGGACGAGCAGTACTTC. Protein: CASSFRVGDEQYF.

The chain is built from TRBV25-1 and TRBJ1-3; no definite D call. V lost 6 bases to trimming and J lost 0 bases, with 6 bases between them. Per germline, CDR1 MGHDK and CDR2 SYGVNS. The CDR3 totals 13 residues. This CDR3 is CASRRNSGNTIYF. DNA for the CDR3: TGTGCCAGCAGGAGGAACTCTGGAAACACCATATATTTT. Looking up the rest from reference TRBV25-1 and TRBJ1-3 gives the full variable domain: EADIYQTPRYLVIGTGKKITLECSQTMGHDKMYWYQQDPGMELHLIHYSYGVNSTEKGDLSSESTVSRIRTEHFPLTLESARPSHTSQYLCASRRNSGNTIYFGEGSWLTVV.

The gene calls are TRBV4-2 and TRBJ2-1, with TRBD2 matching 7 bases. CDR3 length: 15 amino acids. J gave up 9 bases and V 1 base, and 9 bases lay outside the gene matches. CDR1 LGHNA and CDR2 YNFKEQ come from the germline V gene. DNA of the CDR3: TGTGCCAGCAGCCAAGGAACGGGAGGTTCGGCTGAGCAGTTCTTC. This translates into CASSQGTGGSAEQFF.

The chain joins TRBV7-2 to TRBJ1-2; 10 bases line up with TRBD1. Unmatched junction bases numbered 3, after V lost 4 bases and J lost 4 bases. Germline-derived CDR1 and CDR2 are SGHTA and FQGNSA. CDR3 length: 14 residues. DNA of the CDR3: TGTGCCAGCAGCTCCAGGACAGGGGGCTATGGCTACACCTTC. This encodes CASSSRTGGYGYTF.

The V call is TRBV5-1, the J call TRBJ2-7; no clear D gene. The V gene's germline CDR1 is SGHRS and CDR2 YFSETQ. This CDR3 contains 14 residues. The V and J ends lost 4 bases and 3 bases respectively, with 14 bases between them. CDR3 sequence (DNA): TGCGCCAGCAGCGTGGCGCAGAAAAACTACGAGCAGTACTTC. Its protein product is CASSVAQKNYEQYF.

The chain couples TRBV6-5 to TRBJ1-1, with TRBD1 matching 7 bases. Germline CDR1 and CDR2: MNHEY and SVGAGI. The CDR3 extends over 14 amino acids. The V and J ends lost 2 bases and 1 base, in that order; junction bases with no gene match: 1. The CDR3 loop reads CASSYNRGNTEAFF. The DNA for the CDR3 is TGTGCCAGCAGTTACAACAGGGGGAACACTGAAGCTTTCTTT.

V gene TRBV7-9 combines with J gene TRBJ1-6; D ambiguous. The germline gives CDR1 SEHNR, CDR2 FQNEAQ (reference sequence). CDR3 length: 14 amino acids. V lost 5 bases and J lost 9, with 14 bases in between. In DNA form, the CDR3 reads TGTGCCAGCAGCCTTGGCGCCGAGGGTTCACCCCTCCACTTT. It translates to CASSLGAEGSPLHF.

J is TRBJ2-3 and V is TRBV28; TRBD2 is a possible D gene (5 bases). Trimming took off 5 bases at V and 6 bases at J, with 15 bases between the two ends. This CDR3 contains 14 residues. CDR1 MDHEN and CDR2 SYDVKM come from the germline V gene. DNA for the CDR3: TGTGCCAGCAGTCCCCCGGGGATGAGGGATACGCAGTATTTT. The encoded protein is CASSPPGMRDTQYF.

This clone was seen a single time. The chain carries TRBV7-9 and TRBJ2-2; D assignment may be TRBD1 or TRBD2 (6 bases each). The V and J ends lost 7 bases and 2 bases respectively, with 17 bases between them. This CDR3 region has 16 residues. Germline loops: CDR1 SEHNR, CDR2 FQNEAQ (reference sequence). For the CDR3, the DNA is TGTGCCAGCACCCCTCTCGCGGGGACAAACACCGGGGAGCTGTTTTTT. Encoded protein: CASTPLAGTNTGELFF. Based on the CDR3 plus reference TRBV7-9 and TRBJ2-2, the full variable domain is DTGVSQNPRHKITKRGQNVTFRCDPISEHNRLYWYRQTLGQGPEFLTYFQNEAQLEKSRLLSDRFSAERPKGSFSTLEIQRTEQGDSAMYLCASTPLAGTNTGELFFGEGSRLTVL.

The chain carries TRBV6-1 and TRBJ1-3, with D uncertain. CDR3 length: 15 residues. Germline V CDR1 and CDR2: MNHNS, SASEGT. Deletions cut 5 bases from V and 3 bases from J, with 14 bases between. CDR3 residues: CASSPRDDYGNTIYF. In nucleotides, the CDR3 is TGTGCCAGCAGTCCCCGAGACGATTATGGAAACACCATATATTTT.

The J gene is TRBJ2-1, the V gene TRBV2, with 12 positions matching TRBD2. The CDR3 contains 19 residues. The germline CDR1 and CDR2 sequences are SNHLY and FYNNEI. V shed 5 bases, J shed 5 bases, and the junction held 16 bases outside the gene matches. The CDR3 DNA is TGTGCCAGCAGTCATCGACTAGCGGGGGAGAGTGAGGGGCACAATGAGCAGTTCTTC. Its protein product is CASSHRLAGESEGHNEQFF.

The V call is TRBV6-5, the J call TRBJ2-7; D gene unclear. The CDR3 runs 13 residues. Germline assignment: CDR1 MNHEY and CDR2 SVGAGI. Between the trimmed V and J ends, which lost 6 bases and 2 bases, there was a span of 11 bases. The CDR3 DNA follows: TGTGCCAGCAGGTCACACTTCACCTACGAGCAGTACTTC. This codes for CASRSHFTYEQYF.

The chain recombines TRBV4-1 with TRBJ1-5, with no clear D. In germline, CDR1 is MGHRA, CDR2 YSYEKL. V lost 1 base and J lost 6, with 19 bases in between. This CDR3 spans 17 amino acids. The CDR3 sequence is CASSQGLIDYQSQPQHF. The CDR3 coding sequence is TGCGCCAGCAGCCAAGGCCTAATCGACTACCAATCTCAGCCCCAGCATTTT.

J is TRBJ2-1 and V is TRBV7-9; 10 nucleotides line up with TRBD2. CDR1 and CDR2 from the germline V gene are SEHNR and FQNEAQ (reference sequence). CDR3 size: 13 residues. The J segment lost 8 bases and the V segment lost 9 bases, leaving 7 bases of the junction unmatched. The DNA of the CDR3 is TGTGCCAGAAAGCGGGAGGGAAGCCATGAGCAGTTCTTC. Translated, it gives CARKREGSHEQFF.

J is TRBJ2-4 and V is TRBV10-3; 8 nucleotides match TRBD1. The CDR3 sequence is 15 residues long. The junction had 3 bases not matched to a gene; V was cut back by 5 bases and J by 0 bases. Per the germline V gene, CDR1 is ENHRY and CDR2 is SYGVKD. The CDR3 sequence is CAISQGAIAKNIQYF. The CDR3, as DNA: TGTGCCATCAGTCAGGGGGCGATAGCCAAAAACATTCAGTACTTC.

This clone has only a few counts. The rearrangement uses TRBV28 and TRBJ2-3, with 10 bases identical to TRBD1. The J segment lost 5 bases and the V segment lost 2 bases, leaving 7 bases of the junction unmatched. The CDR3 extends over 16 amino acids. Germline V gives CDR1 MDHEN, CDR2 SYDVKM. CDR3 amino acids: CASSLRDRGLGDTQYF. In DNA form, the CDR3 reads TGTGCCAGCAGTTTAAGGGACAGGGGACTTGGAGATACGCAGTATTTT.

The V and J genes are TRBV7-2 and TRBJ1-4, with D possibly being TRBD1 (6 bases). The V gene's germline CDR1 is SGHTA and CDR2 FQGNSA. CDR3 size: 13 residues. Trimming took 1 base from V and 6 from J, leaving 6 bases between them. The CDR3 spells CASSLEGDEKLFF. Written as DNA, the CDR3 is TGTGCCAGCAGCTTAGAGGGGGATGAAAAACTGTTTTTT. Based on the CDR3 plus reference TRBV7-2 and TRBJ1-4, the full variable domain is GAGVSQSPSNKVTEKGKDVELRCDPISGHTALYWYRQSLGQGLEFLIYFQGNSAPDKSGLPSDRFSAERTGGSVSTLTIQRTQQEDSAVYLCASSLEGDEKLFFGSGTQLSVL.

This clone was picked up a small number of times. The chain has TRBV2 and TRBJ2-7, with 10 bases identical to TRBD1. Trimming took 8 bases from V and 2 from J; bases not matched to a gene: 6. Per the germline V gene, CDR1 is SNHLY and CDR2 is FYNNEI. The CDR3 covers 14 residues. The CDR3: CASEGGTGAYEQYF. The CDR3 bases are TGTGCCAGCGAGGGGGGGACAGGGGCCTACGAGCAGTACTTC. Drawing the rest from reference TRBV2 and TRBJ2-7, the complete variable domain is EPEVTQTPSHQVTQMGQEVILRCVPISNHLYFYWYRQILGQKVEFLVSFYNNEISEKSEIFDDQFSVERPDGSNFTLKIRSTKLEDSAMYFCASEGGTGAYEQYFGPGTRLTVT.

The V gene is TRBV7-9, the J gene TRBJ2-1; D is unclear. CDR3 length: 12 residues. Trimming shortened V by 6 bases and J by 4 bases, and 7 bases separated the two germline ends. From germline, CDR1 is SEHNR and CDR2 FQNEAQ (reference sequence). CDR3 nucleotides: TGTGCCAGCAGTCCCCAGTACAATGAGCAGTTCTTC. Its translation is CASSPQYNEQFF. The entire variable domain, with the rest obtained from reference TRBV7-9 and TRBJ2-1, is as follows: DTGVSQNPRHKITKRGQNVTFRCDPISEHNRLYWYRQTLGQGPEFLTYFQNEAQLEKSRLLSDRFSAERPKGSFSTLEIQRTEQGDSAMYLCASSPQYNEQFFGPGTRLTVL.

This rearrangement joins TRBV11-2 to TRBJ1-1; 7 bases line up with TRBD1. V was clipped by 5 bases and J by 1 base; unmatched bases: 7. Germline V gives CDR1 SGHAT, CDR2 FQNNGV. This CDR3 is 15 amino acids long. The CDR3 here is CASSPRRQGNTEAFF. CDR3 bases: TGTGCCAGCAGCCCGCGGAGACAGGGGAACACTGAAGCTTTCTTT.

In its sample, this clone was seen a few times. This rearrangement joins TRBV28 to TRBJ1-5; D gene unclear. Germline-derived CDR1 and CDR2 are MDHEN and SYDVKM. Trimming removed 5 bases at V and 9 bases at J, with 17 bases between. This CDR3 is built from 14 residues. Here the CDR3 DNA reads TGTGCCAGCAGTCCGACCCCTTTAGAGAGGCCCCAGCATTTT. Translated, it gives CASSPTPLERPQHF. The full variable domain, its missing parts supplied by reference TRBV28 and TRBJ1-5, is DVKVTQSSRYLVKRTGEKVFLECVQDMDHENMFWYRQDPGLGLRLIYFSYDVKMKEKGDIPEGYSVSREKKERFSLILESASTNQTSMYLCASSPTPLERPQHFGDGTRLSIL.

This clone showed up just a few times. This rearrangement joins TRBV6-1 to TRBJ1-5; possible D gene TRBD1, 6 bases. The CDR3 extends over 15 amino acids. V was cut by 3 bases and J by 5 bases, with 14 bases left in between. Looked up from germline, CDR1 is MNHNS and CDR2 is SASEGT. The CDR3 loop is CASSEFGAGDQPQHF. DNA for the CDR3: TGTGCCAGCAGTGAGTTCGGGGCAGGGGATCAGCCCCAGCATTTT.